The clone carrying this T cell receptor (beta chain) was found many times. Its specificity is not known. These data belong to a study of T-cell reconstitution after alpha-beta-depleted transplantation in children. Findings and limits, study-wide: As was reported, about two months after transplant, alpha-beta T cells came from several hundred expanded graft clones.

Preparation of the TCRbeta library used unique molecular identifiers. Each CDR3 protein is one row after TCRdb ran MiXCR on the PCR reads. This repertoire shows 190,000 or so distinct CDR3 sequences, 5% to 7.5% found once; its top ten account for roughly 4.8%. The material was PBMCs, obtained before TCRalphabeta/CD19-depleted stem cell transplant. The TCR originated in a girl under three years old with combined immunodeficiency, due to receive a stem cell transplant.

This CDR3 is CASSFLADEKLFF. The CDR3 DNA reads TGTGCCAGCAGCTTTTTGGCAGATGAAAAACTGTTTTTT. This chain uses TRBV7-9 with TRBJ1-4, with D uncertain. Trimming shortened V by 3 bases and J by 6 bases, and 8 bases separated the two germline ends. Germline lookup yields CDR1 SEHNR and CDR2 FQNEAQ (reference sequence). The length of the CDR3 is 13 residues.